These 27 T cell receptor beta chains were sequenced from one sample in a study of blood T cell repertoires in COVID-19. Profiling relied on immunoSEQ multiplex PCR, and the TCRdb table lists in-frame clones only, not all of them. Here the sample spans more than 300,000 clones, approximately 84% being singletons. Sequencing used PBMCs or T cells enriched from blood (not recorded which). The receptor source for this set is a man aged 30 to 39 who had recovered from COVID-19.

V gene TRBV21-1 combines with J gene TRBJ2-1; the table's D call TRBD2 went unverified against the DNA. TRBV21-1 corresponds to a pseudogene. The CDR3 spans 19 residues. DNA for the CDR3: TGTGCCAGCAGCAAGGAGCTGTCTAGCGGGGGGACCTCCTACAATGAGCAGTTCTTC. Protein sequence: CASSKELSSGGTSYNEQFF.

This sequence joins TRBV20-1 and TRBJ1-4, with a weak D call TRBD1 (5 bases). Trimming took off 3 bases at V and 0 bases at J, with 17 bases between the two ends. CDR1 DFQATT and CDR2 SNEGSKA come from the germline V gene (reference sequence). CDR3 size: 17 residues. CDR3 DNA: TGCAGTGCTAGTACAGGCGCCACGGTAGCAACTAATGAAAAACTGTTTTTT. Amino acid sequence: CSASTGATVATNEKLFF.

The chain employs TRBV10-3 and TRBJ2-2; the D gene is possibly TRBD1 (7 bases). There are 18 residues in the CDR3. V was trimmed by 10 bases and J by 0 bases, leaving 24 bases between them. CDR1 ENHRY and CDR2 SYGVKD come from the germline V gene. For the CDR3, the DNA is TGTGCCACCTCTTGGGGGGACAGCTACATCTCGAACACCGGGGAGCTGTTTTTT. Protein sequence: CATSWGDSYISNTGELFF.

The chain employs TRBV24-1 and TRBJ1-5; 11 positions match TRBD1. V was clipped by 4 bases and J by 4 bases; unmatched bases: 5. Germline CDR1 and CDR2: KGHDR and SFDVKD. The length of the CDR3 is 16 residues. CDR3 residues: CATSEPGTGGNQPQHF. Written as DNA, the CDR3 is TGTGCCACCAGTGAGCCGGGGACAGGGGGTAATCAGCCCCAGCATTTT.

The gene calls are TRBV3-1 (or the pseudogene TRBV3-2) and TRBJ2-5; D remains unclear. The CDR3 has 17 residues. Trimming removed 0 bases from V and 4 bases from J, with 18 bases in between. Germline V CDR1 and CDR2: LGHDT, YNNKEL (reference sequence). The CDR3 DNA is TGTGCCAGCAGCCAAGAGCGTATAGCCCAATCGGGAGAGACCCAGTACTTC. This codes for CASSQERIAQSGETQYF.

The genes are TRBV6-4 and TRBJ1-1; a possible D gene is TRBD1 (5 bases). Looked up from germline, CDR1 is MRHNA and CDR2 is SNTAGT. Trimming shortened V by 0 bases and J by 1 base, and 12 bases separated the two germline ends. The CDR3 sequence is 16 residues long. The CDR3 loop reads CASSDSFGAENTEAFF. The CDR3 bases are TGTGCCAGCAGTGACTCCTTTGGGGCAGAGAACACTGAAGCTTTCTTT.

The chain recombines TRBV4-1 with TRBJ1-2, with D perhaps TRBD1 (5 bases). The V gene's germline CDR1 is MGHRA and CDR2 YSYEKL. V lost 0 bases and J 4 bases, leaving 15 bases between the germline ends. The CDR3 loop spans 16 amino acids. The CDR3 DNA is TGCGCCAGCAGCCAAGATAGTCGGGGGGGAAGCTATGGCTACACCTTC. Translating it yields CASSQDSRGGSYGYTF.

The CDR3 is CASRHGSESNQPQHF. The DNA of the CDR3 is TGTGCCAGCAGACACGGGAGTGAAAGCAATCAGCCCCAGCATTTT. The chain employs TRBV6-8 and TRBJ1-5; D uncertain. Trimming removed 6 bases at V and 1 base at J, with 13 bases between. CDR3 length equals 15 residues. Looked up from germline, CDR1 is MNHGY and CDR2 is SAAAGT.

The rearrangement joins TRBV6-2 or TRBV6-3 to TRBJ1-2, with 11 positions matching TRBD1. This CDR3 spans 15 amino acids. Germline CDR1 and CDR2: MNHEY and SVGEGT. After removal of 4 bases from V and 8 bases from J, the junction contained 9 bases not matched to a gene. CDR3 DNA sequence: TGTGCCAGCAGTTCCGAATCGGACAGGGGGCGAGGCTACACCTTC. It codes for CASSSESDRGRGYTF.

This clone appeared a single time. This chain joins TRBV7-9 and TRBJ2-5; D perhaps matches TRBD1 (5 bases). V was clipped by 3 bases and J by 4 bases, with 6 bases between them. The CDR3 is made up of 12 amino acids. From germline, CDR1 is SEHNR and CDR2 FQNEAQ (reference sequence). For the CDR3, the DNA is TGTGCCAGCAGCTTGGGGCCAGAGACCCAGTACTTC. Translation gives CASSLGPETQYF. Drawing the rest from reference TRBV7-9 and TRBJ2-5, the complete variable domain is DTGVSQNPRHKITKRGQNVTFRCDPISEHNRLYWYRQTLGQGPEFLTYFQNEAQLEKSRLLSDRFSAERPKGSFSTLEIQRTEQGDSAMYLCASSLGPETQYFGPGTRLLVL.

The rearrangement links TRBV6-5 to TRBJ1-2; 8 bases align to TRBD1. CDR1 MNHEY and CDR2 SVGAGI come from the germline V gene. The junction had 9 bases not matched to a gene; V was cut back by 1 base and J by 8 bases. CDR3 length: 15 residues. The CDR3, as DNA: TGTGCCAGCAGTTACTACATCCAGGGGGCTGGAGGCTACACCTTC. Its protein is CASSYYIQGAGGYTF.

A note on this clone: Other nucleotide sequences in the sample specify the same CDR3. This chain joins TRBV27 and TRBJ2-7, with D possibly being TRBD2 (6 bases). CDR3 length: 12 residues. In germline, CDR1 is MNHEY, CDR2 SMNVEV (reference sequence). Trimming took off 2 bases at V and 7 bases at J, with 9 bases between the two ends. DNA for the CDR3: TGTGCCAGCAGTTTAGGAGGGAATGAGCAGTACTTC. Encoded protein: CASSLGGNEQYF.

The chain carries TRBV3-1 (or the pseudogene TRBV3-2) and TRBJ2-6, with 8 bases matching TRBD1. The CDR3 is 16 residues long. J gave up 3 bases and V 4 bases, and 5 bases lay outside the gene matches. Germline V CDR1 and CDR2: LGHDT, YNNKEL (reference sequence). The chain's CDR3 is CASSPQDRVGANVLTF. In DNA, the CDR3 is TGTGCCAGCAGCCCACAGGACAGGGTTGGGGCCAACGTCCTGACTTTC.

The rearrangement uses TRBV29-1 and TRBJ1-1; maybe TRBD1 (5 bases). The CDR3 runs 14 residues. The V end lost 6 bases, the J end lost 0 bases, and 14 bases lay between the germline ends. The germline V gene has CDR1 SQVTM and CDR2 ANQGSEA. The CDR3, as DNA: TGCAGCGTGTACTTTGGCAGGGTGAACACTGAAGCTTTCTTT. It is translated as CSVYFGRVNTEAFF.

CDR3 sequence (DNA): TGTGCCAGCAGAGACAGGGGTGCCAGCAATCAGCCCCAGCATTTT. It translates to CASRDRGASNQPQHF. The chain has TRBV7-2 and TRBJ1-5; 8 bases map to TRBD1. Trimming cost V 6 bases and J 1 base; bases outside gene matches: 5. Germline CDR1 SGHTA, CDR2 FQGNSA. This CDR3 region has 15 residues.

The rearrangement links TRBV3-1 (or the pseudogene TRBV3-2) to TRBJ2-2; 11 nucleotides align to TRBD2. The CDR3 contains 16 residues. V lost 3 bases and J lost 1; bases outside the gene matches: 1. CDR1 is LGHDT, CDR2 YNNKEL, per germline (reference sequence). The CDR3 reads CASSHLAGGNTGELFF. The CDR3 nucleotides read TGTGCCAGCAGCCACCTAGCGGGGGGGAACACCGGGGAGCTGTTTTTT.

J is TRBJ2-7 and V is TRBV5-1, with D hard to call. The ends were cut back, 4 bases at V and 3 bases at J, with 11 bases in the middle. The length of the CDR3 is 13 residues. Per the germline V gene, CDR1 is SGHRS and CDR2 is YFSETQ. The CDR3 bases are TGCGCCAGCAGCCCTCCTTCGCGCTACGAGCAGTACTTC. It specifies CASSPPSRYEQYF.

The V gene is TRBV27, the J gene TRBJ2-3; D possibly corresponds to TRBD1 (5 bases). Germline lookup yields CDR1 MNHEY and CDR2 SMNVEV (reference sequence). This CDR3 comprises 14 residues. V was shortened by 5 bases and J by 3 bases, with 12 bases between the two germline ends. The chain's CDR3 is CASSPRPGTDTQYF. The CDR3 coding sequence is TGTGCCAGCAGTCCTCGCCCAGGGACAGATACGCAGTATTTT.

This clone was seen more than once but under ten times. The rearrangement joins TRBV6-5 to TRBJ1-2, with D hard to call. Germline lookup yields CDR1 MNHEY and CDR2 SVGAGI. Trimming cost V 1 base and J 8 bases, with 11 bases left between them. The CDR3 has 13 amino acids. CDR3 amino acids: CASSYWPGEGYTF. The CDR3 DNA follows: TGTGCCAGCAGTTACTGGCCCGGGGAGGGCTACACCTTC.

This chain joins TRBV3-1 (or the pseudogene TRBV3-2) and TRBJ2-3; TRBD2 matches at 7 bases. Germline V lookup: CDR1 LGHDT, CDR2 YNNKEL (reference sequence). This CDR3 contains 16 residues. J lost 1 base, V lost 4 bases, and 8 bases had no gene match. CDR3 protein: CASSPLSSGRTDTQYF. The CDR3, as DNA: TGTGCCAGCAGCCCACTTTCTAGCGGACGCACAGATACGCAGTATTTT.

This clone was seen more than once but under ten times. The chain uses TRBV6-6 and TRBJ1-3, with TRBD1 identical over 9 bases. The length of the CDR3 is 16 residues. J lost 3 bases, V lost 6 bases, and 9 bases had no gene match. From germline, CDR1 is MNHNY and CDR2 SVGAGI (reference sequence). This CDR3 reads CASRPPTGGSGNTIYF. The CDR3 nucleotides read TGTGCCAGCAGACCTCCCACAGGGGGCAGTGGAAACACCATATATTTT.

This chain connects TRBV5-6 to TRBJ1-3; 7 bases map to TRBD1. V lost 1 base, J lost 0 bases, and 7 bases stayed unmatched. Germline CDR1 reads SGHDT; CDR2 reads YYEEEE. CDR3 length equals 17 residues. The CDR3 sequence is CASSLPTGRSSGNTIYF. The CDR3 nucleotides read TGTGCCAGCAGCTTGCCGACAGGGCGAAGCTCTGGAAACACCATATATTTT.

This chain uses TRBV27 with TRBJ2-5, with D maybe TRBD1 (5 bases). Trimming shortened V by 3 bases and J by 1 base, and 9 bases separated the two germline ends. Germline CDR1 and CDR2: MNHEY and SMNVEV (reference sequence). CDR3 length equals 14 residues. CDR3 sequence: CASSFRATQETQYF. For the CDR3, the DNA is TGTGCCAGCAGTTTCAGGGCTACCCAAGAGACCCAGTACTTC.

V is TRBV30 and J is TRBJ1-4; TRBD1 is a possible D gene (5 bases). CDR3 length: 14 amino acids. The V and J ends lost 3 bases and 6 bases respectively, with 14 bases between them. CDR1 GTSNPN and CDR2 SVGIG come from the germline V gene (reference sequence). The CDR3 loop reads CAWRVLGGDEKLFF. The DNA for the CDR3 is TGTGCCTGGAGAGTTCTGGGGGGGGATGAAAAACTGTTTTTT.

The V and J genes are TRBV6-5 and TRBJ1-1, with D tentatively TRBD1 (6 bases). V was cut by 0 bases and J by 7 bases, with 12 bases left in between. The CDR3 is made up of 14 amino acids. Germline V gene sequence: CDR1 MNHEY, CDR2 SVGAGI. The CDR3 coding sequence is TGTGCCAGCAGTTACTCGCGGACAGAAGGTGAAGCTTTCTTT. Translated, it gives CASSYSRTEGEAFF.

The DNA for the CDR3 is TGCGCCAGCAGCTCAGGGGGAACTAATGAAAAACTGTTTTTT. Its protein product is CASSSGGTNEKLFF. The rearrangement links TRBV5-1 to TRBJ1-4, with 7 bases identical to TRBD1. This CDR3 has 14 amino acids. Germline values: CDR1 SGHRS, CDR2 YFSETQ. The J segment lost 1 base and the V segment lost 3 bases, leaving 0 bases of the junction unmatched.

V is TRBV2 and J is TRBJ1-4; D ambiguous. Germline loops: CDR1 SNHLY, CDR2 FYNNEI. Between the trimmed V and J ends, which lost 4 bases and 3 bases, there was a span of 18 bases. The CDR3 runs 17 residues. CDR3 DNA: TGTGCCAGCAGTGGGCAGGCGATCGTGTGGGCTAATGAAAAACTGTTTTTT. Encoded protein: CASSGQAIVWANEKLFF.